This passage covers 11 T cell receptor beta chains from one sample sequenced in a study of T cells in Graves' hyperthyroidism and ophthalmopathy. What was amplified from RNA transcripts were TCR beta CDR3 regions. Researchers ran a first-round RT-PCR on the TCR CDR3 using the HTBI primer set. TCRdb re-called the multiplex PCR reads with MiXCR, one entry per CDR3 protein. The sample lists hundreds of thousands of distinct CDR3 sequences, roughly 15% occurring once. The sample consisted of blood. The receptors originated from a man in his late teens or twenties with Graves' ophthalmopathy.

In its sample, this clonotype was seen many times. CDR3 sequence: CASSYSGHYNEQFF. The DNA of the CDR3 is TGTGCCAGCAGTTACTCGGGACACTACAATGAGCAGTTCTTC. J is TRBJ2-1 and V is TRBV6-2 or TRBV6-3, with a tentative D call TRBD1 (6 bases). Germline V lookup: CDR1 MNHEY, CDR2 SVGEGT. The CDR3 contains 14 residues. Deletions cut 0 bases from V and 3 bases from J, with 6 bases between.

This chain uses TRBV6-1 with TRBJ2-5, with D possibly being TRBD1 or TRBD2 (5 bases each). V was trimmed by 5 bases and J by 5 bases, leaving 18 bases between them. Per germline, CDR1 MNHNS and CDR2 SASEGT. This CDR3 comprises 15 residues. The CDR3 protein is CASSRAGARGETQYF. The CDR3 DNA sequence: TGTGCCAGCAGTAGAGCCGGGGCCCGAGGCGAGACCCAGTACTTC.

This clonotype was seen ten or more times. The rearrangement joins TRBV12-3 or TRBV12-4 to TRBJ2-7; 8 bases match TRBD1. The CDR3 runs to 14 residues. With V trimmed by 6 bases and J by 4 bases, 8 bases remained unmatched. The CDR3 coding sequence is TGTGCCAGCAGCCCAGGGACAGGATTATACGAGCAGTACTTC. Its translation: CASSPGTGLYEQYF.

In regard to this clonotype: A much larger clone sits a single nucleotide away, making a read error possible. This chain connects TRBV5-4 to TRBJ2-3; the D call may be TRBD1 or TRBD2 (5 bases each). The CDR3 is 14 residues long. In germline, CDR1 is SGHNT, CDR2 YYREEE (reference sequence). The CDR3 sequence: CAGSAGTVTDTQYF. Written as DNA, the CDR3 is TGTGCCGGCAGCGCTGGGACGGTCACAGATACGCAGTATTTT. Complete variable domain (other parts from reference TRBV5-4 and TRBJ2-3): ETGVTQSPTHLIKTRGQQVTLRCSSQSGHNTVSWYQQALGQGPQFIFQYYREEENGRGNFPPRFSGLQFPNYSSELNVNALELDDSALYLCAGSAGTVTDTQYFGPGTRLTVL.

This clonotype was seen ten or more times. This rearrangement joins TRBV10-3 to TRBJ2-3, with 12 positions matching TRBD2. Germline V gene sequence: CDR1 ENHRY, CDR2 SYGVKD. The CDR3 covers 16 residues. The V segment lost 6 bases and the J segment 2 bases; nucleotides outside the gene matches: 6. The CDR3 bases are TGTGCCATCAGCACAGGACTAGCGGGGACCACAGATACGCAGTATTTT. Translation gives CAISTGLAGTTDTQYF.

This clonotype occurred a few times. This sequence joins TRBV12-3 or TRBV12-4 and TRBJ1-6; 8 nucleotides match TRBD1. V lost 2 bases to trimming and J lost 7 bases; unmatched junction nucleotides: 7. The CDR3 runs to 16 residues. The CDR3 nucleotides are TGTGCCAGCAGTTTATTCGGGACAGGCCCCAATTCACCCCTCCACTTT. It codes for CASSLFGTGPNSPLHF.

This clonotype occurred a few times. The chain employs TRBV5-4 and TRBJ2-5; D is undetermined. The CDR3 is made up of 14 amino acids. Germline V gene sequence: CDR1 SGHNT, CDR2 YYREEE (reference sequence). V was cut by 4 bases and J by 2 bases, with 12 bases left in between. The CDR3 sequence: CASSVVMGQETQYF. DNA for the CDR3: TGTGCCAGCAGCGTCGTGATGGGACAAGAGACCCAGTACTTC.

On this clonotype: One end of the junction varies from germline; a read error may be responsible. J is TRBJ2-3 and V is TRBV7-4, with 11 bases that match TRBD2. CDR1 is SGHVT, CDR2 SQSDAQ, per germline. The CDR3 is 17 residues long. This chain's CDR3 is CASSLGGVLAGEDTQYF. Written as DNA, the CDR3 is TGTGCCAGCAGTTTAGGAGGGGTACTAGCGGGAGAAGATACGCAGTATTTT.

This clonotype came up many times. The V and J genes are TRBV7-9 and TRBJ2-7; tentatively, D is TRBD1 or TRBD2 (5 bases each). Germline loops: CDR1 SEHNR, CDR2 FQNEAQ (reference sequence). Trimming shortened V by 8 bases and J by 2 bases, and 16 bases separated the two germline ends. The CDR3 contains 14 residues. The CDR3 DNA reads TGTGCCAGCGGCTCCAGGACGGGGCCCTACGAGCAGTACTTC. This encodes CASGSRTGPYEQYF.

This clonotype came up many times. CDR3 in amino acids: CASRRLAGGPDTQYF. The CDR3 nucleotides read TGTGCCAGCCGAAGACTAGCGGGGGGGCCGGATACGCAGTATTTT. The chain has TRBV12-3 or TRBV12-4 and TRBJ2-3; 14 bases fit TRBD2. The CDR3 is 15 amino acids. Trimming at V came to 8 bases and at J to 6 bases, leaving 7 bases not matched to a gene.

This clonotype was recorded many times. The chain joins TRBV11-2 to TRBJ2-2; D remains unclear. This CDR3 is 17 amino acids long. Germline lookup yields CDR1 SGHAT and CDR2 FQNNGV. V was trimmed by 4 bases and J by 1 base, leaving 16 bases between them. The CDR3 bases are TGTGCCAGCAGCTCCCCTGGGGAAGGCCAGAACACCGGGGAGCTGTTTTTT. Translated, it gives CASSSPGEGQNTGELFF.